Listed below are T cell receptor beta chains from one sample, sequenced in a study of blood T cell repertoires in COVID-19. Data came from immunoSEQ multiplex PCR; TCRdb stores just in-frame clones and leaves some out. The table lists around 400,000 clones, approximately 89% of them singletons. The sequenced sample was peripheral blood. The receptors derive from a woman aged 55-75 years with COVID-19, enrolled during active disease. Each CDR3 is given with its conserved first and last residue. The D gene is left open where the match is weak. Not all rows give a size; the values are once, few, many and, for expanded clones, a class.

v_call,j_call,d_call,clone_size,cdr3_aa,cdr3_nt
TRBV18,TRBJ2-1,TRBD2,NA,CASSPGTIAYNEQFF,TGTGCCAGCTCCCCCGGGACTATAGCCTACAATGAGCAGTTCTTC
TRBV27,TRBJ2-7,TRBD1,NA,CASSHTTGYYSEQYF,TGTGCCAGCAGCCACACGACAGGGTATTATTCCGAGCAGTACTTC
TRBV27,TRBJ1-5,TRBD1,once,CASSLSGQASNQPQHF,TGTGCCAGCAGTTTATCAGGACAGGCTAGCAATCAGCCCCAGCATTTT
TRBV6-6,TRBJ1-4,NA,NA,CASNRVNNEKLFF,TGTGCCAGTAACCGGGTTAATAATGAAAAACTGTTTTTT
TRBV14,TRBJ1-1,TRBD1,NA,CASSQDGTGYEEAFF,TGTGCCAGCAGCCAGGACGGGACAGGGTATGAAGAAGCTTTCTTT
TRBV9,TRBJ2-2,NA,NA,CASSLHYRGDTGELFF,TGTGCCAGCAGCCTCCACTATCGGGGTGACACCGGGGAGCTGTTTTTT
TRBV5-1,TRBJ1-1,NA,NA,CASSLGGPMNTEAFF,TGCGCCAGCAGCTTGGGGGGGCCGATGAACACTGAAGCTTTCTTT
TRBV10-3,TRBJ2-3,TRBD1,NA,CAIRGTGGREDTQYF,TGTGCCATCAGGGGAACAGGGGGCAGGGAAGATACGCAGTATTTT
TRBV6-5,TRBJ1-1,NA,NA,CASRRGAAMNTEAFF,TGTGCCAGCAGACGGGGAGCGGCCATGAACACTGAAGCTTTCTTT
TRBV5-5,TRBJ1-3,NA,NA,CASSGAVSGNTIYF,TGTGCCAGCAGCGGGGCCGTCTCTGGAAACACCATATATTTT
TRBV7-2,TRBJ2-1,TRBD2,NA,CASSERGGGYNEQFF,TGTGCCAGCAGCGAGCGCGGCGGGGGATACAATGAGCAGTTCTTC
TRBV12-3/TRBV12-4,TRBJ2-7,TRBD1,NA,CASRRTGGREQYF,TGTGCCAGCAGGAGGACAGGGGGCAGGGAGCAGTACTTC
TRBV7-3,TRBJ1-1,NA,NA,CASSLRSGINAEAFF,TGTGCCAGCAGCTTAAGGTCCGGGATCAACGCGGAAGCTTTCTTT
TRBV28,TRBJ2-2,NA,NA,CASSPGTSRRTGELFF,TGTGCCAGCAGTCCCGGGACTTCGAGAAGGACCGGGGAGCTGTTTTTT
TRBV5-1,TRBJ1-5,NA,NA,CASSLWSGRDQPQHF,TGCGCCAGCAGCTTGTGGTCAGGGAGGGATCAGCCCCAGCATTTT
TRBV9,TRBJ1-2,NA,NA,CASSPSGGFPPTYGYTF,TGTGCCAGCAGCCCGTCCGGAGGGTTCCCCCCGACCTATGGCTACACCTTC
TRBV4-1,TRBJ1-2,TRBD1,few,CASSQDRGSYGYTF,TGCGCCAGCAGCCAAGACAGGGGGTCCTATGGCTACACCTTC
TRBV7-9,TRBJ1-1,NA,NA,CASSPAGGAFF,TGTGCCAGCAGCCCAGCGGGAGGAGCTTTCTTT